Listed here are 12 T cell receptor beta chains from one sample, sequenced in a study of CD8 T cells in Susac syndrome. Random-hexamer reverse transcription was applied to roughly 0.5 to 1 ug RNA. A single record per CDR3 protein comes from TCRdb applying MiXCR to the immunoSEQ multiplex PCR reads. The table includes about 160,000 distinct CDR3 sequences, around 92% detected once. The sample was CD4+ T cells from PBMCs. Every receptor here comes from a human donor in good health.

The chain has TRBV5-1 and TRBJ2-1; D is perhaps TRBD1 or TRBD2 (6 bases each). The CDR3 is 15 amino acids. The germline V gene has CDR1 SGHRS and CDR2 YFSETQ. The germline V and J ends were trimmed by 4 bases and 1 base, with 12 bases remaining between them. The DNA of the CDR3 is TGCGCCAGCAGCGAGGAGGGGGATTCCTACAATGAGCAGTTCTTC. It translates to CASSEEGDSYNEQFF. Full variable domain (rest looked up from reference TRBV5-1 and TRBJ2-1): KAGVTQTPRYLIKTRGQQVTLSCSPISGHRSVSWYQQTPGQGLQFLFEYFSETQRNKGNFPGRFSGRQFSNSRSEMNVSTLELGDSALYLCASSEEGDSYNEQFFGPGTRLTVL.

The V call is TRBV10-3, the J call TRBJ1-2; weak D call: TRBD1 (5 bases). Germline V gene data show CDR1 as ENHRY and CDR2 as SYGVKD. The V end was cut by 6 bases, the J end by 5 bases, with 22 bases between. This CDR3 is built from 16 residues. The CDR3 protein is CAISPTGGVLWYGYTF. The CDR3 DNA is TGTGCCATCAGCCCCACGGGGGGGGTGCTTTGGTATGGCTACACCTTC.

The genes are TRBV18 and TRBJ2-5; 14 positions match TRBD2. This CDR3 is built from 17 residues. CDR1 KGHSH and CDR2 LQKENI come from the germline V gene. The ends lost 0 bases at V and 5 bases at J; junction bases unmatched: 5. Here the CDR3 DNA reads TGTGCCAGCTCACCACCGACTAGCGGGGGGGCCCGTGAGACCCAGTACTTC. As protein: CASSPPTSGGARETQYF.

The V call is TRBV15, the J call TRBJ2-7; D is perhaps TRBD1 or TRBD2 (5 bases each). The CDR3 sequence is 14 residues long. Germline V gives CDR1 LNHNV, CDR2 YYDKDF (reference sequence). Trimming left V 4 bases short and J 0 bases short, with 10 bases between. The CDR3 here is CATSIGTFSYEQYF. The DNA of the CDR3 is TGTGCCACCAGCATCGGGACGTTCTCCTACGAGCAGTACTTC.

This sequence joins TRBV3-1 and TRBJ1-1, with a possible D match to TRBD1 (6 bases). The CDR3 has 13 amino acids. The V and J ends lost 6 bases and 6 bases respectively, with 14 bases between them. CDR1 LGHDT and CDR2 YNNKEL come from the germline V gene (reference sequence). CDR3 bases: TGTGCCAGCAGTCAACAGGGAATCCCTGAAGCTTTCTTT. This translates into CASSQQGIPEAFF.

V is TRBV7-2 and J is TRBJ2-7; D may be TRBD1 (6 bases). The CDR3 spans 15 residues. V gave up 5 bases and J gave up 2 bases, with 16 bases separating them. Germline CDR1 SGHTA, CDR2 FQGNSA. The CDR3 DNA sequence: TGTGCCAGCAGCCGTGACAGGACCTCTACCTACGAGCAGTACTTC. Its translation is CASSRDRTSTYEQYF. The variable domain in full, with the rest retrieved from reference TRBV7-2 and TRBJ2-7, is GAGVSQSPSNKVTEKGKDVELRCDPISGHTALYWYRQSLGQGLEFLIYFQGNSAPDKSGLPSDRFSAERTGGSVSTLTIQRTQQEDSAVYLCASSRDRTSTYEQYFGPGTRLTVT.

The chain uses TRBV5-1 and TRBJ2-7, with D hard to call. This CDR3 is 13 amino acids long. Germline CDR1 and CDR2: SGHRS and YFSETQ. Deletions cut 2 bases from V and 3 bases from J, with 9 bases between. CDR3 nucleotides: TGCGCCAGCAGCTTAGGAGCCTACTACGAGCAGTACTTC. Translated: CASSLGAYYEQYF.

In its sample, this clonotype was seen once. The gene calls are TRBV6-1 and TRBJ1-5, with TRBD1 as a possible D gene (5 bases). This CDR3 comprises 16 residues. Germline loops: CDR1 MNHNS, CDR2 SASEGT. V shed 3 bases and J shed 7 bases, with 19 bases lying between them. The CDR3 is CASSDPRDYYSQPQHF. CDR3 sequence (DNA): TGTGCCAGCAGTGACCCCCGGGACTACTATTCCCAGCCCCAGCATTTT.

The chain combines TRBV7-3 with TRBJ1-6; weak D call: TRBD1 (5 bases). Germline V gene lookup returns CDR1 SGHTA and CDR2 FQGTGA. The CDR3 has 13 residues. V shed 4 bases and J shed 10 bases, with 11 bases lying between them. CDR3: CASSWDEISPLHF. CDR3 DNA sequence: TGTGCCAGCAGCTGGGACGAGATATCACCCCTCCACTTT.

The CDR3 region is CAIRGAGTGNTGELFF. The CDR3 region has the DNA TGTGCCATCCGGGGAGCAGGGACAGGGAACACCGGGGAGCTGTTTTTT. V usage is TRBV10-3 and J usage is TRBJ2-2, with 8 bases fitting TRBD1. Germline V lookup: CDR1 ENHRY, CDR2 SYGVKD. The CDR3 has 16 residues. V was clipped by 8 bases and J by 1 base; unmatched bases: 9.

This clonotype was counted once. This rearrangement joins TRBV7-2 to TRBJ2-7; no definite D call. CDR3 length: 11 residues. The germline V gene has CDR1 SGHTA and CDR2 FQGNSA. V was shortened by 3 bases and J by 6 bases, with 6 bases between the two germline ends. CDR3 bases: TGTGCCAGCAGCTTTTCGTCCGAGCAGTACTTC. Translation: CASSFSSEQYF.

The rearrangement links TRBV15 to TRBJ1-2, with D uncertain. This CDR3 region has 14 residues. Trimming left V 0 bases short and J 0 bases short, with 5 bases between. Germline V gene sequence: CDR1 LNHNV, CDR2 YYDKDF (reference sequence). CDR3 residues: CATSRDLANYGYTF. CDR3 nucleotides: TGTGCCACCAGCAGAGATTTAGCTAACTATGGCTACACCTTC.